The 16 T cell receptor beta chains reported below all come from one sample, sequenced in a study of OX40 agonist ivuxolimab in advanced cancers. Libraries were built with the immunoSEQ multiplex PCR assay. TCRdb stores this immuneACCESS table with in-frame sequences only. Part of the clones is absent; in the studies checked, under half of the shortfall reflects unresolved V genes, and no reason is known for the rest. The sample table records about 73,000 clones; 84% of these occur just once. In total, the top ten clones hold over 2% of the sample. Source: CD4+ or CD8+ T cells sorted from blood, taken in a trial of the OX40 agonist ivuxolimab. The source is an adult with an advanced solid tumor such as melanoma, head and neck, liver or kidney cancer.

This clone appeared a single time. The gene calls are TRBV6-1 and TRBJ2-5, with TRBD1 matching over 8 bases. CDR1 is MNHNS and CDR2 is SASEGT in the germline V gene. After removal of 1 base from V and 2 bases from J, the junction contained 3 bases not matched to a gene. The CDR3 runs 15 residues. The CDR3 DNA reads as TGTGCCAGCAGTGAAGGAAACAGGGGGCAAGAGACCCAGTACTTC. This gives the protein CASSEGNRGQETQYF.

The V and J genes are TRBV7-2 and TRBJ2-2, with 12 bases aligning to TRBD2. The V gene's germline CDR1 is SGHTA and CDR2 FQGNSA. The CDR3 runs 16 residues. Trimming took 7 bases from V and 5 from J; bases not matched to a gene: 8. The CDR3 region is CASISSGGAGTGELFF. CDR3 nucleotide sequence: TGTGCCAGCATTTCTAGCGGGGGGGCCGGAACCGGGGAGCTGTTTTTT.

The V gene is TRBV6-5, the J gene TRBJ1-4; 11 positions agree with TRBD1. Trimming cost V 6 bases and J 8 bases; bases outside gene matches: 2. The CDR3 is made up of 13 amino acids. CDR1 MNHEY and CDR2 SVGAGI come from the germline V gene. The CDR3 coding sequence is TGTGCCAGCAGGGACAGGGGGCAAGAAAAACTGTTTTTT. Translating it yields CASRDRGQEKLFF.

This chain connects TRBV27 to TRBJ1-1, with a weak D call TRBD1 (6 bases). The V gene's germline CDR1 is MNHEY and CDR2 SMNVEV (reference sequence). The CDR3 is 20 amino acids. Trimming left V 1 base short and J 1 base short, with 25 bases between. CDR3 loop: CASSLWGISDRVTGNTEAFF. The CDR3, as DNA: TGTGCCAGCAGTTTATGGGGGATCTCGGATCGGGTGACAGGGAACACTGAAGCTTTCTTT.

This sequence joins TRBV11-3 and TRBJ2-5; D possibly uses TRBD1 or TRBD2 (5 bases each). The CDR3 totals 12 residues. V was pared by 4 bases and J by 5 bases, with 8 bases between. Per germline, CDR1 SGHNT and CDR2 YENEEA. The CDR3 region is CASSSGAETQYF. In DNA form, the CDR3 reads TGTGCCAGCAGCTCCGGGGCGGAGACCCAGTACTTC.

This clone appeared once. The chain uses TRBV7-2 and TRBJ2-4; D unclear. The CDR3 runs to 15 residues. V was clipped by 1 base and J by 0 bases, with 7 bases between them. Germline CDR1 and CDR2: SGHTA and FQGNSA. The DNA for the CDR3 is TGTGCCAGCAGCTTAGTGGGCTTAGCCAAAAACATTCAGTACTTC. Encoded protein: CASSLVGLAKNIQYF.

The chain uses TRBV9 and TRBJ2-1; 10 bases fit TRBD2. Trimming cost V 2 bases and J 8 bases; bases outside gene matches: 7. This CDR3 has 15 residues. The germline gives CDR1 SGDLS, CDR2 YYNGEE. The CDR3 reads CASSVHSGRYYEQFF. CDR3 sequence (DNA): TGTGCCAGCAGCGTTCATAGCGGGAGGTATTATGAGCAGTTCTTC.

The sample holds one count of this clone. The gene calls are TRBV5-1 and TRBJ2-5, with 13 positions matching TRBD2. The CDR3 sequence is 19 residues long. Germline CDR1 is SGHRS and CDR2 is YFSETQ. With V trimmed by 3 bases and J by 4 bases, 15 bases remained unmatched. This CDR3 is CASSSPTSGGVRSRETQYF. Here the CDR3 DNA reads TGCGCCAGCAGCTCCCCCACTAGCGGGGGGGTTCGCAGTCGAGAGACCCAGTACTTC.

The chain carries TRBV7-9 and TRBJ1-1; D might be TRBD1 (6 bases). The CDR3 spans 15 residues. The germline gives CDR1 SEHNR, CDR2 FQNEAQ (reference sequence). The germline V and J ends were trimmed by 7 bases and 1 base, with 16 bases remaining between them. Here the CDR3 DNA reads TGTGCCAGCAACCCGGGGGGGGGCGGGAACACTGAAGCTTTCTTT. It codes for CASNPGGGGNTEAFF.

The chain has TRBV12-2 and TRBJ1-4. TRBV12-2 is recorded as a pseudogene. The CDR3 runs to 14 residues. The CDR3 spells CASRLASFGEKLFF. In DNA form, the CDR3 reads TGTGCAAGTCGCTTAGCGAGCTTCGGTGAAAAACTGTTTTTT.

The rearrangement joins TRBV4-3 to TRBJ1-1; perhaps TRBD1 as D (5 bases). The CDR3 contains 17 residues. CDR1 LGHNA and CDR2 YSLEER come from the germline V gene. V was shortened by 0 bases and J by 1 base, with 15 bases between the two germline ends. CDR3 in DNA: TGCGCCAGCAGCCAAGACCCCTCGGGACCTGCGAACACTGAAGCTTTCTTT. Protein sequence: CASSQDPSGPANTEAFF.

This chain connects TRBV15 to TRBJ1-4; 9 bases agree with TRBD1. The length of the CDR3 is 18 residues. Germline trimming cut 7 bases from V and 1 base from J; bases unmatched to any gene: 13. Looked up from germline, CDR1 is LNHNV and CDR2 is YYDKDF (reference sequence). The CDR3 reads CATTGGTGRALTNEKLFF. The DNA for the CDR3 is TGTGCCACCACGGGCGGGACAGGGCGGGCTTTAACTAATGAAAAACTGTTTTTT.

The chain joins TRBV14 to TRBJ2-1, with unresolved D. Germline V gene sequence: CDR1 SGHDN, CDR2 FVKESK. With 0 bases removed from V and 0 bases from J, the gap between germline ends came to 15 bases. The CDR3 is made up of 18 amino acids. The CDR3 coding sequence is TGTGCCAGCAGCCAAGACGTCTTACGTAGGTCCTCCTACAATGAGCAGTTCTTC. It yields the protein CASSQDVLRRSSYNEQFF.

The V and J genes are TRBV6-6 and TRBJ2-3, with unresolved D. Germline CDR1 is MNHNY and CDR2 is SVGAGI (reference sequence). CDR3 length: 14 residues. V was cut by 0 bases and J by 3 bases, with 7 bases left in between. The CDR3 DNA reads as TGTGCCAGCAGTTACTCAGCAGAGACAGATACGCAGTATTTT. Translating gives CASSYSAETDTQYF.

The J gene is TRBJ1-4, the V gene TRBV27; D unresolved. V was trimmed by 10 bases and J by 8 bases, leaving 20 bases between them. From germline, CDR1 is MNHEY and CDR2 SMNVEV (reference sequence). The CDR3 totals 14 residues. CDR3 sequence reads: CATALRWGGEKLFF. The CDR3 DNA reads as TGTGCCACCGCTCTCCGATGGGGAGGAGAAAAACTGTTTTTT.

This clone came up a few times. The gene calls are TRBV2 and TRBJ1-1; 10 nucleotides match TRBD1. The germline CDR1 and CDR2 sequences are SNHLY and FYNNEI. Trimming cost V 5 bases and J 2 bases; bases outside gene matches: 5. This CDR3 spans 15 amino acids. The DNA for the CDR3 is TGTGCCAGCAGTAGACAGGGGGCTAAAAACACTGAAGCTTTCTTT. This sequence encodes CASSRQGAKNTEAFF.